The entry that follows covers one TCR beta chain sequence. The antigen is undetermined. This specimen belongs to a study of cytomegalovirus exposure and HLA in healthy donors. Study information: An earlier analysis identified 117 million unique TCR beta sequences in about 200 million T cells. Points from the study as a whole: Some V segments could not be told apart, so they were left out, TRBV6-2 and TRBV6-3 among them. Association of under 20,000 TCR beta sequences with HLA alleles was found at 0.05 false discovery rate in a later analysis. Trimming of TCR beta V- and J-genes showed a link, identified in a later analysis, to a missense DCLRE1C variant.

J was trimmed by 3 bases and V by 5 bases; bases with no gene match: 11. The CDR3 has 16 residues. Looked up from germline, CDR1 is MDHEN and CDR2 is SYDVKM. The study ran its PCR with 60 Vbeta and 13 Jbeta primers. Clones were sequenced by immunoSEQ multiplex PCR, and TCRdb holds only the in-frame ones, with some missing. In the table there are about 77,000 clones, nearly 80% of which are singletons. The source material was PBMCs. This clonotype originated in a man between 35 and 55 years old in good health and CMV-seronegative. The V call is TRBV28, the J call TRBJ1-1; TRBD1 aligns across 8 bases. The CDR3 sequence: CASSPRQGPRYTEAFF. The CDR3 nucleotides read TGTGCCAGCAGTCCTAGACAGGGGCCGAGGTACACTGAAGCTTTCTTT.